A selection of T cell receptor beta chains follows, all from one sample in a study of blood T cells in healthy people across ages. TCRdb used MiXCR to reprocess the 5' RACE reads, holding one entry per CDR3 protein. The sample yields about 620,000 distinct CDR3 sequences, over 40% seen once. The source material was blood. These receptors came from a woman aged 80 or over in good health. CDR3s include the opening cysteine and the closing phenylalanine or tryptophan. Each record gives: V gene, D gene, CDR3 length, J gene, clone size, CDR3 protein, CDR3 DNA. A D gene is named only where the DNA matches it firmly. Clone size is stated in some rows and not others, as once, few, many or a class when expanded.

v_call: TRBV4-3; d_call: TRBD2; cdr3_length: 16; j_call: TRBJ2-1; clone_size: -; cdr3_aa: CASSGGDRGRGNEQFF; cdr3_nt: TGCGCCAGCAGCGGTGGAGATCGCGGGAGGGGGAATGAGCAGTTCTTC
v_call: TRBV3-1; d_call: TRBD2; cdr3_length: 15; j_call: TRBJ2-1; clone_size: many; cdr3_aa: CASSPWTSGQHEQFF; cdr3_nt: TGTGCCAGCAGCCCCTGGACTAGCGGGCAGCATGAGCAGTTCTTC
v_call: TRBV20-1; d_call: -; cdr3_length: 11; j_call: TRBJ2-7; clone_size: -; cdr3_aa: CSARNRDEQYF; cdr3_nt: TGCAGTGCAAGAAACAGGGACGAGCAGTACTTC
v_call: TRBV2; d_call: -; cdr3_length: 15; j_call: TRBJ2-5; clone_size: -; cdr3_aa: CASSLITGSQETQYF; cdr3_nt: TGTGCCAGCAGCCTCATAACAGGAAGCCAAGAGACCCAGTACTTC
v_call: TRBV5-1; d_call: TRBD2; cdr3_length: 18; j_call: TRBJ2-7; clone_size: -; cdr3_aa: CASSLAKTSGTHSYEQYF; cdr3_nt: TGCGCCAGCAGCTTGGCGAAGACTAGCGGAACCCACTCCTACGAGCAGTACTTC
v_call: TRBV20-1; d_call: TRBD1; cdr3_length: 13; j_call: TRBJ2-3; clone_size: many; cdr3_aa: CRASTGSTDTLYF; cdr3_nt: TGCAGAGCGTCGACAGGGAGCACAGATACGCTGTATTTT
v_call: TRBV6-6; d_call: TRBD1; cdr3_length: 15; j_call: TRBJ2-1; clone_size: -; cdr3_aa: CASMGAGGSYNEQFF; cdr3_nt: TGTGCCAGCATGGGGGCAGGGGGCTCCTACAATGAGCAGTTCTTC
v_call: TRBV18; d_call: -; cdr3_length: 14; j_call: TRBJ2-1; clone_size: -; cdr3_aa: CASSPSETYNEQFF; cdr3_nt: TGTGCCAGCTCACCCTCAGAGACCTACAATGAGCAGTTCTTC
v_call: TRBV5-1; d_call: -; cdr3_length: 14; j_call: TRBJ1-2; clone_size: many; cdr3_aa: CASSPQTGSYGYTF; cdr3_nt: TGCGCCAGCAGCCCCCAGACAGGCTCTTACGGCTACACCTTC
v_call: TRBV28; d_call: TRBD1; cdr3_length: 15; j_call: TRBJ2-7; clone_size: -; cdr3_aa: CASSTPGQVKSEQYF; cdr3_nt: TGTGCCAGCAGTACACCGGGACAGGTTAAATCCGAGCAGTACTTC
v_call: TRBV7-2; d_call: TRBD2; cdr3_length: 16; j_call: TRBJ2-2; clone_size: few; cdr3_aa: CASSFLAGVMTGELFF; cdr3_nt: TGTGCCAGCAGCTTCCTAGCGGGGGTGATGACCGGGGAGCTGTTTTTT
v_call: TRBV29-1; d_call: TRBD1; cdr3_length: 12; j_call: TRBJ1-1; clone_size: -; cdr3_aa: CSATGANTEAFF; cdr3_nt: TGCAGCGCAACAGGGGCGAACACTGAAGCTTTCTTT
v_call: TRBV10-3; d_call: -; cdr3_length: 14; j_call: TRBJ1-6; clone_size: many; cdr3_aa: CAIRTGQGSSPLHF; cdr3_nt: TGTGCCATCAGAACAGGGCAAGGGAGTTCACCCCTCCACTTT
v_call: TRBV6-6; d_call: -; cdr3_length: 16; j_call: TRBJ2-7; clone_size: many; cdr3_aa: CASSYAGGVEGYEQYF; cdr3_nt: TGTGCCAGCAGTTACGCCGGAGGGGTGGAGGGCTACGAGCAGTACTTC
v_call: TRBV28; d_call: TRBD1; cdr3_length: 16; j_call: TRBJ2-1; clone_size: -; cdr3_aa: CASSSPGQGSYNEQFF; cdr3_nt: TGTGCCAGCAGTTCACCAGGACAGGGCTCCTACAATGAGCAGTTCTTC
v_call: TRBV6-2/TRBV6-3; d_call: -; cdr3_length: 11; j_call: TRBJ2-1; clone_size: -; cdr3_aa: CASSSILEQFF; cdr3_nt: TGTGCCAGCAGTTCCATACTTGAGCAGTTCTTC
v_call: TRBV25-1; d_call: -; cdr3_length: 13; j_call: TRBJ1-1; clone_size: few; cdr3_aa: CASSEQGPTEAFF; cdr3_nt: TGTGCCAGCAGTGAGCAAGGACCCACTGAAGCTTTCTTT
v_call: TRBV5-1; d_call: -; cdr3_length: 16; j_call: TRBJ2-1; clone_size: many; cdr3_aa: CASSSQWGSSYNEQFF; cdr3_nt: TGCGCCAGCAGCTCCCAGTGGGGAAGCTCCTACAATGAGCAGTTCTTC
v_call: TRBV5-5; d_call: TRBD2; cdr3_length: 16; j_call: TRBJ2-5; clone_size: -; cdr3_aa: CASSFLTGGPGETQYF; cdr3_nt: TGTGCCAGCAGCTTCCTTACGGGGGGGCCTGGGGAGACCCAGTACTTC
v_call: TRBV28; d_call: -; cdr3_length: 15; j_call: TRBJ2-5; clone_size: -; cdr3_aa: CASTLGQGIQETQYF; cdr3_nt: TGTGCCAGCACCCTGGGGCAGGGGATACAAGAGACCCAGTACTTC
v_call: TRBV20-1; d_call: TRBD1; cdr3_length: 15; j_call: TRBJ2-1; clone_size: -; cdr3_aa: CSARGQGAVGNEQFF; cdr3_nt: TGCAGTGCTAGAGGACAGGGGGCAGTTGGGAATGAGCAGTTCTTC
v_call: TRBV7-8; d_call: -; cdr3_length: 14; j_call: TRBJ1-4; clone_size: few; cdr3_aa: CASSRGATNEKLFF; cdr3_nt: TGTGCCAGCAGCCGAGGAGCAACTAATGAAAAACTGTTTTTT
v_call: TRBV6-7; d_call: -; cdr3_length: 15; j_call: TRBJ2-7; clone_size: -; cdr3_aa: CASSFRDSPTNEQYF; cdr3_nt: TGTGCCAGCAGTTTCCGGGACTCCCCGACTAACGAGCAGTACTTC
v_call: TRBV7-2; d_call: -; cdr3_length: 14; j_call: TRBJ2-5; clone_size: -; cdr3_aa: CASSINTGVETQYF; cdr3_nt: TGTGCCAGCAGCATTAATACTGGGGTGGAGACCCAGTACTTC
v_call: TRBV7-2; d_call: -; cdr3_length: 14; j_call: TRBJ2-3; clone_size: many; cdr3_aa: CASSNTQGGDTQYF; cdr3_nt: TGTGCCAGCAGTAACACCCAAGGAGGAGATACGCAGTATTTT
v_call: TRBV7-3; d_call: TRBD2; cdr3_length: 14; j_call: TRBJ2-7; clone_size: -; cdr3_aa: CASSPGLETYEQYF; cdr3_nt: TGTGCCAGCAGCCCGGGACTAGAAACCTACGAGCAGTACTTC
v_call: TRBV7-9; d_call: TRBD1; cdr3_length: 16; j_call: TRBJ2-5; clone_size: -; cdr3_aa: CASSSAGQGYQETQYF; cdr3_nt: TGTGCCAGCAGCTCAGCTGGACAGGGGTACCAAGAGACCCAGTACTTC
v_call: TRBV9; d_call: TRBD2; cdr3_length: 15; j_call: TRBJ2-1; clone_size: many; cdr3_aa: CASSARPLAENEQFF; cdr3_nt: TGTGCCAGCAGCGCAAGACCTCTAGCGGAGAATGAGCAGTTCTTC
v_call: TRBV20-1; d_call: -; cdr3_length: 15; j_call: TRBJ2-3; clone_size: -; cdr3_aa: CSAPRGSGPTDTQYF; cdr3_nt: TGCAGTGCCCCAAGGGGGAGCGGACCCACAGATACGCAGTATTTT
v_call: TRBV21-1; d_call: -; cdr3_length: 15; j_call: TRBJ2-1; clone_size: many; cdr3_aa: CASSKVIERDGEQFF; cdr3_nt: TGTGCCAGCAGCAAAGTGATAGAGAGGGATGGTGAGCAGTTCTTC
v_call: TRBV29-1; d_call: TRBD1; cdr3_length: 13; j_call: TRBJ1-1; clone_size: few; cdr3_aa: CSVATGMSTEAFF; cdr3_nt: TGCAGCGTTGCGACAGGGATGAGCACTGAAGCTTTCTTT
v_call: TRBV20-1; d_call: TRBD2; cdr3_length: 15; j_call: TRBJ2-1; clone_size: once; cdr3_aa: CSAPTSGGGISEQFF; cdr3_nt: TGCAGTGCCCCTACTAGCGGGGGGGGAATAAGCGAGCAGTTCTTC
v_call: TRBV9; d_call: TRBD2; cdr3_length: 14; j_call: TRBJ2-7; clone_size: -; cdr3_aa: CASGTSGSSYEQYF; cdr3_nt: TGTGCCAGCGGGACTAGCGGGAGTTCCTACGAGCAGTACTTC
v_call: TRBV7-6; d_call: -; cdr3_length: 14; j_call: TRBJ1-1; clone_size: -; cdr3_aa: CASSPIGEHTEAFF; cdr3_nt: TGTGCCAGCAGTCCCATCGGGGAGCATACCGAAGCTTTCTTT
v_call: TRBV5-1; d_call: -; cdr3_length: 16; j_call: TRBJ1-4; clone_size: -; cdr3_aa: CASSLRTDATNEKLFF; cdr3_nt: TGCGCCAGCAGCTTGCGGACAGATGCAACTAATGAAAAACTGTTTTTT
v_call: TRBV4-1; d_call: -; cdr3_length: 15; j_call: TRBJ2-7; clone_size: -; cdr3_aa: CASSQTGQGEDEQYF; cdr3_nt: TGCGCCAGCAGCCAAACGGGACAAGGGGAGGACGAGCAGTACTTC
v_call: TRBV20-1; d_call: TRBD2; cdr3_length: 14; j_call: TRBJ2-5; clone_size: few; cdr3_aa: CSGGTSGTQETQYF; cdr3_nt: TGCAGTGGGGGGACTAGCGGTACCCAAGAGACCCAGTACTTC
v_call: TRBV27; d_call: -; cdr3_length: 15; j_call: TRBJ2-7; clone_size: -; cdr3_aa: CASSLKGPSAYEQYF; cdr3_nt: TGTGCCAGCAGTTTAAAGGGGCCCTCCGCCTACGAGCAGTACTTC
v_call: TRBV12-3/TRBV12-4; d_call: TRBD2; cdr3_length: 12; j_call: TRBJ2-1; clone_size: -; cdr3_aa: CASRPRGDEQFF; cdr3_nt: TGTGCCAGCAGACCCCGGGGGGATGAGCAGTTCTTC
v_call: TRBV7-2; d_call: -; cdr3_length: 12; j_call: TRBJ1-1; clone_size: -; cdr3_aa: CASSATGTLAFF; cdr3_nt: TGTGCCAGCAGCGCGACCGGGACACTGGCTTTCTTT
v_call: TRBV20-1; d_call: TRBD2; cdr3_length: 12; j_call: TRBJ2-5; clone_size: many; cdr3_aa: CSALNSSGTQYF; cdr3_nt: TGCAGTGCCCTGAACTCTAGCGGGACCCAGTACTTC
v_call: TRBV11-2; d_call: -; cdr3_length: 15; j_call: TRBJ2-7; clone_size: many; cdr3_aa: CASSFKLGPLYEQYF; cdr3_nt: TGTGCCAGCAGCTTTAAACTCGGACCGCTCTACGAGCAGTACTTC
v_call: TRBV29-1; d_call: -; cdr3_length: 12; j_call: TRBJ1-2; clone_size: -; cdr3_aa: CSVVTETYGYTF; cdr3_nt: TGCAGCGTTGTGACGGAAACCTATGGCTACACCTTC
v_call: TRBV20-1; d_call: -; cdr3_length: 15; j_call: TRBJ2-4; clone_size: -; cdr3_aa: CSARDVQGTKNIQYF; cdr3_nt: TGCAGTGCTAGAGATGTACAAGGGACCAAAAACATTCAGTACTTC
v_call: TRBV7-8; d_call: -; cdr3_length: 16; j_call: TRBJ1-2; clone_size: -; cdr3_aa: CASSLESNSQGGGYTF; cdr3_nt: TGTGCCAGCAGCTTAGAATCTAACTCTCAGGGAGGTGGCTACACCTTC